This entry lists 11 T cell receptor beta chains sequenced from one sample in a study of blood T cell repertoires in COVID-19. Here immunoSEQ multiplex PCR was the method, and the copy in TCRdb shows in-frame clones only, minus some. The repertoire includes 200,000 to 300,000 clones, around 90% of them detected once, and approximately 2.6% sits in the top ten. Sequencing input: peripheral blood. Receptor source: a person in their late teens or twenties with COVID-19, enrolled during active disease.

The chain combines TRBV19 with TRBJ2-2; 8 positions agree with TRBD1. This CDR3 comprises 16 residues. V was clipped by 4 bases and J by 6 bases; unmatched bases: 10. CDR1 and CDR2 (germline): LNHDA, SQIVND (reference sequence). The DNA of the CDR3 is TGTGCCAGTAGTAGGTCCCCAGGACAGGGCCCCGGGGAGCTGTTTTTT. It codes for CASSRSPGQGPGELFF.

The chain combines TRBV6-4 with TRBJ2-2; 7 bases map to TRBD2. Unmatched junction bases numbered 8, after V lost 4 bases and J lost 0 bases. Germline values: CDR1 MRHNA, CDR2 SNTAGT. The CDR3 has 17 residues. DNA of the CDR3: TGTGCCAGCAGTGTTCTGTTTGCGGGAGCGAACACCGGGGAGCTGTTTTTT. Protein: CASSVLFAGANTGELFF.

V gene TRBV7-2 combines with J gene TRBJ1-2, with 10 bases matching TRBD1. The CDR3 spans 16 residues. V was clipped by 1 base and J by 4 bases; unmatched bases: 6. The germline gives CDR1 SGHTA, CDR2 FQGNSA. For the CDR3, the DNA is TGTGCCAGCAGCTTAGACCGGGACAGGGGAGGCTATGGCTACACCTTC. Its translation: CASSLDRDRGGYGYTF.

The CDR3 is CASSKEGRENTEAFF. The CDR3 nucleotides are TGTGCCAGCAGCAAAGAGGGCAGGGAGAACACTGAAGCTTTCTTT. This chain links TRBV21-1 with TRBJ1-1; the D segment call TRBD1 is taken from the table without a DNA check. TRBV21-1 is a recognized pseudogene. The CDR3 totals 15 residues.

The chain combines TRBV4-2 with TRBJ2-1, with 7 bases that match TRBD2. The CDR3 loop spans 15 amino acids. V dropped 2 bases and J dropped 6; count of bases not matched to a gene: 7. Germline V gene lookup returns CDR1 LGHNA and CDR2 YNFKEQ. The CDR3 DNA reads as TGTGCCAGCAGCCAACTAGCGGCGTACCTCAATGAGCAGTTCTTC. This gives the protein CASSQLAAYLNEQFF.

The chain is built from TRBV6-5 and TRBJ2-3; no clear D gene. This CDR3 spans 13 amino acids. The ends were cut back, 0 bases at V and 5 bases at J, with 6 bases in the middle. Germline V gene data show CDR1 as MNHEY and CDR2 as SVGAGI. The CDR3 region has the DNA TGTGCCAGCAGTTACTCTGTCGGAGATACGCAGTATTTT. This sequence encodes CASSYSVGDTQYF.

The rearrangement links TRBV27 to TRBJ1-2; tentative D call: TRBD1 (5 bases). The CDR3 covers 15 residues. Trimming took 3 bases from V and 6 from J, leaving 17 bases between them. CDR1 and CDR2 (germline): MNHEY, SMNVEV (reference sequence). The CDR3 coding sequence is TGTGCCAGCAGTTTCCGCCAGGGATCTACCAATGGCTACACCTTC. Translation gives CASSFRQGSTNGYTF.

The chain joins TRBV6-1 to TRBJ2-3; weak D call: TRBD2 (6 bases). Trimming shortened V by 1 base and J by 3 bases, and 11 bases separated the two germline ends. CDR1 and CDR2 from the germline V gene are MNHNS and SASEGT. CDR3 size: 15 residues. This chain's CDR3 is CASSEGTGETDTQYF. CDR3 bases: TGTGCCAGCAGTGAAGGGACGGGAGAGACAGATACGCAGTATTTT.

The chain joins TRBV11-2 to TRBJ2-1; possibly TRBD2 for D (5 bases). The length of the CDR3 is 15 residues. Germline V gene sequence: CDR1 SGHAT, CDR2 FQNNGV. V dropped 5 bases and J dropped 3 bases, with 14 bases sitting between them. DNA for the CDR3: TGTGCCAGCAGCCATGAGGGTTGGCTCTACAATGAGCAGTTCTTC. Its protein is CASSHEGWLYNEQFF. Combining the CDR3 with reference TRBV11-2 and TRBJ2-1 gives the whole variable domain EAGVAQSPRYKIIEKRQSVAFWCNPISGHATLYWYQQILGQGPKLLIQFQNNGVVDDSQLPKDRFSAERLKGVDSTLKIQPAKLEDSAVYLCASSHEGWLYNEQFFGPGTRLTVL.

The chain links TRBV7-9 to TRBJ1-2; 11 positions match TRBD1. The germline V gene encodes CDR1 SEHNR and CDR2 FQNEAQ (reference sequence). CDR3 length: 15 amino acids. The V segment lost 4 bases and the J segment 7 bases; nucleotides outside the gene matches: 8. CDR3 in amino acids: CASSSPGQGGSGYTF. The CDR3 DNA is TGTGCCAGCAGCTCTCCGGGACAGGGGGGCAGTGGCTACACCTTC.

DNA for the CDR3: TGCGCCAGCAGCTTGAAAGGGAACACCGGGACTGCCTCCTACAATGAGCAGTTCTTC. Protein: CASSLKGNTGTASYNEQFF. The chain recombines TRBV5-1 with TRBJ2-1, with D tentatively TRBD2 (6 bases). The CDR3 loop spans 19 amino acids. V dropped 1 base and J dropped 0 bases, with 20 bases sitting between them. CDR1 and CDR2 from the germline V gene are SGHRS and YFSETQ.